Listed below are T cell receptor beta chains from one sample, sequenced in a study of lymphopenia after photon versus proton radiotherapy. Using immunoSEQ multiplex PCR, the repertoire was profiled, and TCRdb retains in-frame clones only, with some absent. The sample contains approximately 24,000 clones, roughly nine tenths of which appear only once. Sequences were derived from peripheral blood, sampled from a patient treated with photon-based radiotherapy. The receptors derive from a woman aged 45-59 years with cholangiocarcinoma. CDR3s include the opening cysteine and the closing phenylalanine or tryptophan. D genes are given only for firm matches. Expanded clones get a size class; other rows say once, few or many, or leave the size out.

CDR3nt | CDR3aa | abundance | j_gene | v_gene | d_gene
TGCGCCAGCAGCTTGACGGACAGGGCTGGCTACACCTTC | CASSLTDRAGYTF | . | TRBJ1-2 | TRBV5-1 | TRBD1
TGTGCCAGCAGTGAGCGGGCGGTAAGCTCCTATAATTCACCCCTCCACTTT | CASSERAVSSYNSPLHF | . | TRBJ1-6 | TRBV6-1 | .
TGTGCCAGCAGCTCCCGGGACAGCTCCTACGAGCAGTACTTC | CASSSRDSSYEQYF | . | TRBJ2-7 | TRBV7-9 | TRBD1
TGTGCCAGCAGGGCGGTGGGGACAGGTTATGGCTACACCTTC | CASRAVGTGYGYTF | . | TRBJ1-2 | TRBV5-4 | TRBD1
TGTGCCAGCAGTGAATTCTGGGACAGGGAGGACGGGGAGCTGTTTTTT | CASSEFWDREDGELFF | . | TRBJ2-2 | TRBV2 | TRBD1
TGTGCCAGCAGTGAGATGACAGGGGATCCCAAAAACATTCAGTACTTC | CASSEMTGDPKNIQYF | once | TRBJ2-4 | TRBV25-1 | TRBD1
TGTGCCAGCAGCGCGACAGGGTTGTGGAACACCGGGGAGCTGTTTTTT | CASSATGLWNTGELFF | . | TRBJ2-2 | TRBV7-9 | TRBD1
TGTGCCAGCAGCAACCGGGACAGGGATTCGAACACTGAAGCTTTCTTT | CASSNRDRDSNTEAFF | . | TRBJ1-1 | TRBV7-9 | TRBD1
TGTGCCAGTAGGACCCCCGGGGGTGCCCAGTATTTT | CASRTPGGAQYF | . | TRBJ2-3 | TRBV19 | .
TGTGCCAGCAGCTGGGCGCCGGGACAGGGTCCCGCTGGGGCCAACGTCCTGACTTTC | CASSWAPGQGPAGANVLTF | . | TRBJ2-6 | TRBV7-2 | TRBD1
TGTGCCAGCAAAGCTTTTTCTGGAAACACCATATATTTT | CASKAFSGNTIYF | . | TRBJ1-3 | TRBV5-8 | .
TGTGCCAGTAGTCCCACCGACAAAGGGTATGACTACACCTTC | CASSPTDKGYDYTF | . | TRBJ1-2 | TRBV19 | .
TGTGCCAGCAGCCTATTCGGGGGATGGGGCTATGGCTACACCTTC | CASSLFGGWGYGYTF | . | TRBJ1-2 | TRBV14 | .
TGTGCCAGTTCTCGGACAGTAAACTCTGGAAACACCATATATTTT | CASSRTVNSGNTIYF | . | TRBJ1-3 | TRBV19 | .
TGTGCCAGCAGCTCAGACAGGGCGAATCAGCCCCAGCATTTT | CASSSDRANQPQHF | . | TRBJ1-5 | TRBV5-6 | TRBD1